This T cell receptor beta chain originates from a study of Tregs in tolerant kidney transplant recipients. Overall study findings and caveats: In tolerant patients, donor-specific Tregs outgrew total Tregs, suggesting antigen-driven expansion. Biological reproducibility was not directly addressed in this study. Tregs expanded with activated donor B cells seemed most donor-specific.

Assay: immunoSEQ multiplex PCR; the TCRdb copy retains only in-frame clones and omits some. This table holds 100,000 to 120,000 clones, nearly 90% found once. Germline CDR1 is SGHTS and CDR2 is YDEGEE. CDR3 length equals 14 residues. V was shortened by 4 bases and J by 1 base, with 12 bases between the two germline ends. Unstimulated regulatory T cells (CD4+CD25+CD127-), CD4+CD25- non-regulatory cells, CD4 and CD8 cells were FACS-sorted from thawed PBMCs. Concerning this clone: The antigen remains unidentified.

Specimen: CD4+ T cells from blood, collected before the transplant. The rearrangement links TRBV5-8 to TRBJ2-7; D ambiguous. The source is a human donor who received a combined kidney and bone marrow transplant. The CDR3 DNA sequence: TGTGCCAGCAGCCAAGTTTTTACATCCTACGAGCAGTACTTC. Translated, it gives CASSQVFTSYEQYF. Filled out from reference TRBV5-8 and TRBJ2-7, the complete variable domain reads EAGVTQSPTHLIKTRGQQATLRCSPISGHTSVYWYQQALGLGLQFLLWYDEGEERNRGNFPPRFSGRQFPNYSSELNVNALELEDSALYLCASSQVFTSYEQYFGPGTRLTVT.